This record looks at one T cell receptor (beta chain) sequence and its context. One end of the junction is discordant with germline, which a read error may explain. This CDR3 has 13 amino acids. CDR1 is MGHRA, CDR2 YSYEKL, per germline. The data were obtained in a study of response to subunit inactivated influenza vaccine. From the RT-PCR reads, TCRdb called clonotypes with MiXCR, one entry per CDR3 protein. The sample lists around 650,000 distinct CDR3 sequences, less than 20% occurring once. The sequencing used PBMCs from blood, collected 12 days after vaccination. The chain carries TRBV4-1 and TRBJ1-4; D possibly corresponds to TRBD1 (6 bases). This clonotype was sampled from a man in his forties or fifties who received an inactivated influenza vaccine. CDR3 in amino acids: CASSQEVAAGEIF. CDR3 coding DNA: TGCGCCAGCAGCCAAGAGGTCGCGGCAGGGGAGATTTTT.